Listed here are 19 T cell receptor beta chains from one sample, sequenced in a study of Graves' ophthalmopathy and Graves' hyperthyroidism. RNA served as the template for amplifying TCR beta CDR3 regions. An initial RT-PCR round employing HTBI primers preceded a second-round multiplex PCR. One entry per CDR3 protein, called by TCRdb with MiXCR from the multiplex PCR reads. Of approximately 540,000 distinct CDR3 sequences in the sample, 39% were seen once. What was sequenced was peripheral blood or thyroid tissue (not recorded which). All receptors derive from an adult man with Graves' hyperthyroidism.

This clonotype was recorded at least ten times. The CDR3 DNA reads TGTGCCAGTACGGGCCTGGGGGAGACCCAGTACTTC. Protein product: CASTGLGETQYF. The chain recombines TRBV19 with TRBJ2-5; D unclear. The CDR3 totals 12 residues. Trimming removed 7 bases at V and 5 bases at J, with 11 bases between. Germline loops: CDR1 LNHDA, CDR2 SQIVND (reference sequence).

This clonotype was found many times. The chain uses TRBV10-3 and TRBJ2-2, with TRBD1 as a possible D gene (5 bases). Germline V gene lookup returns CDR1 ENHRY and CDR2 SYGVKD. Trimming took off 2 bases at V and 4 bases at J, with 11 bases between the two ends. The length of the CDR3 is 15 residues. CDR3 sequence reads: CAISELQGLTGELFF. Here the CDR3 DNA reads TGTGCCATCAGTGAGCTGCAGGGTCTCACCGGGGAGCTGTTTTTT.

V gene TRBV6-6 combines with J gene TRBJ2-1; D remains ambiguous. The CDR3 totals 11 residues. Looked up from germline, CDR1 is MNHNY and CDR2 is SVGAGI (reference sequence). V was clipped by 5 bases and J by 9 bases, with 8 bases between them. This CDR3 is CASSPGGEQFF. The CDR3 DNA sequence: TGTGCCAGCAGTCCGGGCGGTGAGCAGTTCTTC.

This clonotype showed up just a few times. The chain's CDR3 is CATSGQGPQVNTGELFF. The CDR3 DNA reads TGTGCCACCAGCGGACAGGGGCCCCAGGTCAACACCGGGGAGCTGTTTTTT. The rearrangement uses TRBV15 and TRBJ2-2; the match to TRBD1 covers 9 bases. The trim removed 5 bases at V and 2 bases at J, leaving 9 bases unmatched. The CDR3 contains 17 residues. Germline assignment: CDR1 LNHNV and CDR2 YYDKDF (reference sequence).

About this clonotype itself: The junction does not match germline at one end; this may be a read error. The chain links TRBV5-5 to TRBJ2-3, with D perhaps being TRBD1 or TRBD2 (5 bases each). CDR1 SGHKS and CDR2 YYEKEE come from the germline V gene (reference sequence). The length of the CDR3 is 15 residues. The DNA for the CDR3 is TGCGCCAGCAGCTTAACAGGACCGGGGACAGATACGCAGTATTTT. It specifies CASSLTGPGTDTQYF.

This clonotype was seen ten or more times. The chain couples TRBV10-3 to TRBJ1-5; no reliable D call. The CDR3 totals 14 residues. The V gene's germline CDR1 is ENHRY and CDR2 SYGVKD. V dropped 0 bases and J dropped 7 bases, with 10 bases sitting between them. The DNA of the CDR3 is TGTGCCATCAGTGAGTCGTGGGGAGGCCAGCCCCAGCATTTT. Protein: CAISESWGGQPQHF.

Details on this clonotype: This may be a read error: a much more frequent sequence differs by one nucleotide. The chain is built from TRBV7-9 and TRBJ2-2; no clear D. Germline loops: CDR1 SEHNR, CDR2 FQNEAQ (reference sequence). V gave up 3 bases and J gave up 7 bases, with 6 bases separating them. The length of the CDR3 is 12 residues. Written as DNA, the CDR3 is TGTGCCAGCAGCTTTGAGGTCGGGGAGCTGTTTTTT. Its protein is CASSFEVGELFF.

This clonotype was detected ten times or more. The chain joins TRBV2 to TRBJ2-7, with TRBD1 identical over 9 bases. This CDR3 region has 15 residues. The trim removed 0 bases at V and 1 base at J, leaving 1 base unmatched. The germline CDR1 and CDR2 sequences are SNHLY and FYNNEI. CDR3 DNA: TGTGCCAGCAGTGAAGCAGGGACAGGGTCCTACGAGCAGTACTTC. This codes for CASSEAGTGSYEQYF.

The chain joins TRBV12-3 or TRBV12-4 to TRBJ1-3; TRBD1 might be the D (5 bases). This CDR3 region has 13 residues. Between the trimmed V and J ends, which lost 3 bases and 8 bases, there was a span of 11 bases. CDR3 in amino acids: CASSLNGGDTIYF. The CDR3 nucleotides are TGTGCCAGCAGTTTGAACGGGGGAGACACCATATATTTT.

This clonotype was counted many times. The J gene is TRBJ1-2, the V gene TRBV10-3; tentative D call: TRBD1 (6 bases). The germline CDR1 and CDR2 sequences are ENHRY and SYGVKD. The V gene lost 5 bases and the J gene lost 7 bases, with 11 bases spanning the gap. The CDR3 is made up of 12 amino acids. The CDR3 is CAISPGEGGYTF. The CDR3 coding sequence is TGTGCCATCAGTCCAGGGGAGGGTGGCTACACCTTC.

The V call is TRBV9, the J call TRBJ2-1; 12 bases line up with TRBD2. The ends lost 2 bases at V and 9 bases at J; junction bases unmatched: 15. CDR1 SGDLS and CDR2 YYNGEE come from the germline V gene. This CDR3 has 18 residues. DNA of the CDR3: TGTGCCAGCAGCGTGACAGCTAGCGGGGGGGCTTTTTACCGTGAGCAGTTCTTC. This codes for CASSVTASGGAFYREQFF.

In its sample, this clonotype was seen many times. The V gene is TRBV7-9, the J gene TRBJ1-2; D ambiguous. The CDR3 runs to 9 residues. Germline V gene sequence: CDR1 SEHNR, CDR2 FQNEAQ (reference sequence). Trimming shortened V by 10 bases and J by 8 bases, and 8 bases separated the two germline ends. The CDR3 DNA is TGTGCCATCGGAACCGGCTACACCTTC. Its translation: CAIGTGYTF.

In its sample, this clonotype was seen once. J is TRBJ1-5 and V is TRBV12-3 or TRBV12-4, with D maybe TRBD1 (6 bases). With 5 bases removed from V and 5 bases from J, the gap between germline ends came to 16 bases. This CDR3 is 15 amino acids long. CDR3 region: CASSTRTDYDQPQHF. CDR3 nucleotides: TGTGCCAGCAGTACCCGGACAGACTATGATCAGCCCCAGCATTTT.

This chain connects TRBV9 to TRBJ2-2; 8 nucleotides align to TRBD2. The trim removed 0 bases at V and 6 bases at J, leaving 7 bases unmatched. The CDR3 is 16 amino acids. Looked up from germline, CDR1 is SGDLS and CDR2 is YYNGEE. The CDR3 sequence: CASSVASAGASGELFF. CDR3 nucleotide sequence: TGTGCCAGCAGCGTAGCTTCAGCGGGAGCCTCCGGGGAGCTGTTTTTT.

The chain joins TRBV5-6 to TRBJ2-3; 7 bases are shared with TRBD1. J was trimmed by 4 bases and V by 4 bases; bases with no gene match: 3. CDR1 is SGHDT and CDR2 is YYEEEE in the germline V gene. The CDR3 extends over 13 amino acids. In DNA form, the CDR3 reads TGTGCCAGCAGCCTGGGACAGCCAGATACGCAGTATTTT. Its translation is CASSLGQPDTQYF.

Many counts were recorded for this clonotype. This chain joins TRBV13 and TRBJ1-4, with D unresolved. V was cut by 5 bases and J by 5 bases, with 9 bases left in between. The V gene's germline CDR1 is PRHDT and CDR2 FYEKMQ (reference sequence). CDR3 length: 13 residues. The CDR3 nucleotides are TGTGCCAGCAGCCTCCCCGGGAATGAAAAACTGTTTTTT. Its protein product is CASSLPGNEKLFF.

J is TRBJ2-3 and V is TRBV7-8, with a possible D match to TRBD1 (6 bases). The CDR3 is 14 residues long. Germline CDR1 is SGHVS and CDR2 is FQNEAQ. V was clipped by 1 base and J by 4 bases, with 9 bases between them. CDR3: CASSLGTVADTQYF. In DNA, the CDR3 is TGTGCCAGCAGCTTAGGGACAGTGGCAGATACGCAGTATTTT.

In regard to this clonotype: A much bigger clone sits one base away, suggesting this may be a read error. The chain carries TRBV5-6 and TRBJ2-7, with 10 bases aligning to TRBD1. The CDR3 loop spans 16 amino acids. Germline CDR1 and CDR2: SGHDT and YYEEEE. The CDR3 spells CAGSVSGQGKSYEQYF. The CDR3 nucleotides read TGTGCCGGCAGCGTATCGGGACAGGGGAAGTCCTACGAGCAGTACTTC. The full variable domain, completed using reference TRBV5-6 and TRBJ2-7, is DAGVTQSPTHLIKTRGQQVTLRCSPKSGHDTVSWYQQALGQGPQFIFQYYEEEERQRGNFPDRFSGHQFPNYSSELNVNALLLGDSALYLCAGSVSGQGKSYEQYFGPGTRLTVT.

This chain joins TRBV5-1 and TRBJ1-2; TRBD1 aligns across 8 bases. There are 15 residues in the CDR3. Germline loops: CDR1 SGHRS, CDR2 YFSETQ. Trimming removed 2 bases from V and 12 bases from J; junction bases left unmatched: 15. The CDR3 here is CASSFRTGFGKGHTF. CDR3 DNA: TGCGCCAGCAGCTTCCGGACAGGGTTCGGCAAAGGCCACACCTTC.